Presented here are 27 T cell receptor beta chains from one specimen sequenced in a study of T cell responses to AZD1222 COVID-19 vaccine. Data came from immunoSEQ multiplex PCR; TCRdb stores just in-frame clones and leaves some out. Counted here are some 150,000 clones, approximately 88% occurring once; the ten biggest clones make up 1.5% to 2%. Specimen: peripheral blood, collected on day 0 of AZD1222 vaccination. The source is an adult in good health.

The gene calls are TRBV28 and TRBJ2-7, with D tentatively TRBD1 (6 bases). Germline CDR1 reads MDHEN; CDR2 reads SYDVKM. V lost 3 bases, J lost 6 bases, and 12 bases lay in between. The CDR3 contains 13 residues. The CDR3 DNA sequence: TGTGCCAGCAGTTTGGGGGCTGGAATCGAGCAGTACTTC. It yields the protein CASSLGAGIEQYF.

The chain joins TRBV4-2 to TRBJ2-6; D gene uncertain. The V end lost 0 bases, the J end lost 0 bases, and 9 bases lay between the germline ends. Per the germline V gene, CDR1 is LGHNA and CDR2 is YNFKEQ. CDR3 length equals 17 residues. The CDR3 here is CASSQDLANSGANVLTF. CDR3 DNA: TGTGCCAGCAGCCAAGATTTGGCGAACTCTGGGGCCAACGTCCTGACTTTC.

CDR3 coding DNA: TGTGCCAGCAGCCTGGCGGGAGCTGGCTACAATGAGCAGTTCTTC. This sequence encodes CASSLAGAGYNEQFF. The chain has TRBV3-1 (or the pseudogene TRBV3-2) and TRBJ2-1; 7 bases line up with TRBD2. Looked up from germline, CDR1 is LGHDT and CDR2 is YNNKEL (reference sequence). This CDR3 spans 15 amino acids. V shed 4 bases and J 3 bases; nucleotides not matched to a gene: 6.

The count of this clone is one. The CDR3 is CASSVDRVDLWEKLFF. The DNA for the CDR3 is TGTGCCAGCAGCGTCGACAGGGTCGACTTGTGGGAAAAACTGTTTTTT. The chain links TRBV5-5 to TRBJ1-4; 7 positions agree with TRBD1. Trimming took 4 bases from V and 8 from J; bases not matched to a gene: 14. Germline CDR1 and CDR2: SGHKS and YYEKEE (reference sequence). There are 16 residues in the CDR3. The entire variable domain, with the rest obtained from reference TRBV5-5 and TRBJ1-4, is as follows: DAGVTQSPTHLIKTRGQQVTLRCSPISGHKSVSWYQQVLGQGPQFIFQYYEKEERGRGNFPDRFSARQFPNYSSELNVNALLLGDSALYLCASSVDRVDLWEKLFFGSGTQLSVL.

V is TRBV30 and J is TRBJ1-6, with TRBD1 as a possible D gene (5 bases). Germline V gives CDR1 GTSNPN, CDR2 SVGIG (reference sequence). CDR3 length: 14 amino acids. Trimming shortened V by 0 bases and J by 7 bases, and 10 bases separated the two germline ends. CDR3 coding DNA: TGTGCCTGGAGTGTATGGGGCTCGAATTCACCCCTCCACTTT. As protein: CAWSVWGSNSPLHF.

This chain links TRBV9 with TRBJ1-1, with D unresolved. Trimming shortened V by 2 bases and J by 4 bases, and 15 bases separated the two germline ends. The CDR3 has 15 residues. Germline lookup yields CDR1 SGDLS and CDR2 YYNGEE. The CDR3 nucleotides are TGTGCCAGCAGCGTGGCAGGTGGTTGGGCCACTGAAGCTTTCTTT. Its protein is CASSVAGGWATEAFF.

CDR3 sequence: CASSGGGTSGSSDTQYF. DNA of the CDR3: TGTGCCAGCAGCGGAGGCGGGACTAGCGGTTCATCGGATACGCAGTATTTT. The genes are TRBV9 and TRBJ2-3; 11 nucleotides line up with TRBD2. Germline V gene data show CDR1 as SGDLS and CDR2 as YYNGEE. The CDR3 consists of 17 residues. J lost 6 bases, V lost 3 bases, and 12 bases had no gene match. The full variable domain, completed using reference TRBV9 and TRBJ2-3, is DSGVTQTPKHLITATGQRVTLRCSPRSGDLSVYWYQQSLDQGLQFLIQYYNGEERAKGNILERFSAQQFPDLHSELNLSSLELGDSALYFCASSGGGTSGSSDTQYFGPGTRLTVL.

The chain uses TRBV6-5 and TRBJ1-4; D ambiguous. CDR1 and CDR2 (germline): MNHEY, SVGAGI. The CDR3 has 15 amino acids. The germline V and J ends were trimmed by 6 bases and 3 bases, with 14 bases remaining between them. CDR3 residues: CASSYSSGANEKLFF. CDR3 DNA: TGTGCCAGCAGCTATTCGTCGGGAGCTAATGAAAAACTGTTTTTT.

The V call is TRBV5-4, the J call TRBJ2-1, with D perhaps TRBD2 (6 bases). The CDR3 has 17 residues. V lost 4 bases and J lost 0, with 17 bases in between. In germline, CDR1 is SGHNT, CDR2 YYREEE (reference sequence). The CDR3 coding sequence is TGTGCCAGCAGCCCATCACCCGGGACTGACTCCTACAATGAGCAGTTCTTC. This sequence encodes CASSPSPGTDSYNEQFF.

The chain carries TRBV19 and TRBJ2-6; D is ambiguous. V was trimmed by 3 bases and J by 1 base, leaving 13 bases between them. The CDR3 has 17 residues. Per germline, CDR1 LNHDA and CDR2 SQIVND (reference sequence). CDR3 DNA sequence: TGTGCCAGTAGTATGGGGTTTTCCGAATCTGGGGCCAACGTCCTGACTTTC. This encodes CASSMGFSESGANVLTF.

The chain has TRBV7-9 and TRBJ2-3; TRBD2 is a possible D gene (6 bases). The germline gives CDR1 SEHNR, CDR2 FQNEAQ (reference sequence). The CDR3 sequence is 12 residues long. Deletions cut 6 bases from V and 9 bases from J, with 13 bases between. This chain's CDR3 is CASRTVEGTQYF. The CDR3 nucleotides read TGTGCCAGCAGGACCGTGGAGGGGACGCAGTATTTT.

V and J are TRBV5-5 and TRBJ1-5, with 9 bases that match TRBD1. CDR1 is SGHKS and CDR2 is YYEKEE in the germline V gene (reference sequence). The CDR3 covers 18 residues. Trimming took 0 bases from V and 3 from J; bases not matched to a gene: 10. CDR3 sequence reads: CASSLVPLTGGPNQPQHF. CDR3 DNA sequence: TGTGCCAGCAGCTTGGTGCCCCTCACAGGGGGCCCCAATCAGCCCCAGCATTTT.

The chain combines TRBV28 with TRBJ1-5; D is undetermined. The CDR3 runs 16 residues. Germline V gene sequence: CDR1 MDHEN, CDR2 SYDVKM. Deletions cut 4 bases from V and 4 bases from J, with 17 bases between. This CDR3 is CASSSGMGRWNQPQHF. In nucleotides, the CDR3 is TGTGCCAGCAGTTCTGGGATGGGAAGGTGGAATCAGCCCCAGCATTTT.

Remarks on this clone: Relative to the germline gene, one junction end is altered; a read error may explain this. The rearrangement links TRBV7-8 to TRBJ1-2; D call uncertain. The germline gives CDR1 SGHVS, CDR2 FQNEAQ. This CDR3 is built from 11 residues. The CDR3 DNA follows: TGTGCCAGCAGCTCCCCCCCACCAACAGCCTTC. It specifies CASSSPPPTAF.

The chain combines TRBV5-4 with TRBJ2-3, with no clear D. Germline V CDR1 and CDR2: SGHNT, YYREEE (reference sequence). This CDR3 region has 12 residues. V lost 0 bases and J 4 bases, leaving 3 bases between the germline ends. The CDR3 DNA is TGTGCCAGCAGCTTGGAAGCAGATACGCAGTATTTT. Translating it yields CASSLEADTQYF.

The chain joins TRBV5-5 to TRBJ2-2; possibly TRBD1 or TRBD2 for D (5 bases each). This CDR3 contains 15 residues. Germline CDR1 and CDR2: SGHKS and YYEKEE (reference sequence). The V gene lost 5 bases and the J gene lost 4 bases, with 15 bases spanning the gap. In DNA, the CDR3 is TGTGCCAGCAGTCGGGACCGACCGTTCACCGGGGAGCTGTTTTTT. Translating gives CASSRDRPFTGELFF.

The chain joins TRBV6-1 to TRBJ1-4; D is possibly TRBD1 (5 bases). Trimming removed 1 base from V and 7 bases from J, with 13 bases in between. This CDR3 comprises 15 residues. Germline V gene data show CDR1 as MNHNS and CDR2 as SASEGT. In nucleotides, the CDR3 is TGTGCCAGCAGTGAAGAGGAGGGGCGCGGTGAAAAACTGTTTTTT. Its protein product is CASSEEEGRGEKLFF.

The chain recombines TRBV28 with TRBJ1-5, with a possible D match to TRBD1 (6 bases). CDR1 is MDHEN and CDR2 is SYDVKM in the germline V gene. The CDR3 has 12 residues. V dropped 9 bases and J dropped 5 bases, with 11 bases sitting between them. The CDR3 sequence is CASTGSDQPQHF. The CDR3 DNA sequence: TGTGCCAGTACAGGGTCGGATCAGCCCCAGCATTTT.

V gene TRBV5-6 combines with J gene TRBJ2-5; 9 bases are shared with TRBD2. V was pared by 4 bases and J by 3 bases, with 10 bases of the junction left unmatched. CDR3 length: 16 amino acids. Germline lookup yields CDR1 SGHDT and CDR2 YYEEEE. The DNA of the CDR3 is TGTGCCAGCAGCCCCCCGGGGAGCGGGGGGAAAGAGACCCAGTACTTC. Translated: CASSPPGSGGKETQYF.

The chain combines TRBV9 with TRBJ2-1; 8 bases map to TRBD2. Losses at the gene ends were 0 bases for V and 11 bases for J; bases not matched to a gene: 7. The germline CDR1 and CDR2 sequences are SGDLS and YYNGEE. The CDR3 covers 14 residues. This chain's CDR3 is CASSVEASGFKQFF. The CDR3 DNA is TGTGCCAGCAGCGTAGAGGCTAGCGGGTTCAAGCAGTTCTTC.

This rearrangement joins TRBV15 to TRBJ1-3, with 9 bases aligning to TRBD1. Germline assignment: CDR1 LNHNV and CDR2 YYDKDF (reference sequence). The V segment lost 5 bases and the J segment 0 bases; nucleotides outside the gene matches: 14. This CDR3 spans 19 amino acids. CDR3 coding DNA: TGTGCCACCAGCGCGTACCGGGACAGGGTTTTTTCCTCTGGAAACACCATATATTTT. Its translation is CATSAYRDRVFSSGNTIYF.

V gene TRBV28 combines with J gene TRBJ1-1, with 7 bases identical to TRBD1. V gave up 4 bases and J gave up 0 bases; unmatched junction bases: 5. This CDR3 comprises 15 residues. Germline assignment: CDR1 MDHEN and CDR2 SYDVKM. CDR3 region: CASSSPGQMNTEAFF. For the CDR3, the DNA is TGTGCCAGCAGTTCGCCGGGACAGATGAACACTGAAGCTTTCTTT.

V gene TRBV15 combines with J gene TRBJ1-6; TRBD1 matches 8 bases. Germline assignment: CDR1 LNHNV and CDR2 YYDKDF (reference sequence). V was pared by 3 bases and J by 10 bases, with 11 bases of the junction left unmatched. This CDR3 spans 16 amino acids. The CDR3 DNA is TGTGCCACCAGCAGGGACAGGGCGATGGGGGGATCACCCCTCCACTTT. Its protein is CATSRDRAMGGSPLHF.

This clone was found once. The chain uses TRBV6-5 and TRBJ2-7; 7 nucleotides agree with TRBD1. The CDR3 extends over 14 amino acids. CDR1 is MNHEY, CDR2 SVGAGI, per germline. With 5 bases clipped from V and 3 bases from J, the junction kept 7 bases outside the gene matches. The CDR3 DNA reads as TGTGCCAGCAGTCCAGGGGGAACTGGCTACGAGCAGTACGTC. Translating it yields CASSPGGTGYEQYV.

The V and J genes are TRBV28 and TRBJ2-1, with 12 bases matching TRBD2. This CDR3 contains 16 residues. Per the germline V gene, CDR1 is MDHEN and CDR2 is SYDVKM. The V gene end was trimmed by 6 bases and the J gene end by 0 bases; junction bases not matched to a gene: 3. DNA of the CDR3: TGTGCCAGCAGGGCTAGCGGGAGGGTCTCCTACAATGAGCAGTTCTTC. It specifies CASRASGRVSYNEQFF.

In the case of this clone: Other DNA variants within this sample encode the same CDR3. The gene calls are TRBV29-1 and TRBJ2-1; the D gene is possibly TRBD1 (5 bases). Trimming pared 5 bases from V and 7 bases from J, leaving 21 bases between. Germline V gene data show CDR1 as SQVTM and CDR2 as ANQGSEA. The CDR3 totals 15 residues. The CDR3 coding sequence is TGCAGCGTTACCCAACCCTGGGAAAGGGGAAATGAGCAGTTCTTC. Encoded protein: CSVTQPWERGNEQFF.

This clone was seen a few times. The rearrangement uses TRBV6-5 and TRBJ1-5; D is unresolved. Germline CDR1 MNHEY, CDR2 SVGAGI. The CDR3 covers 14 residues. The ends were cut back, 2 bases at V and 7 bases at J, with 12 bases in the middle. CDR3 loop: CASSYKNSRQPQHF. DNA of the CDR3: TGTGCCAGCAGTTACAAAAATTCTAGGCAGCCCCAGCATTTT.